This is a list of T cell receptor beta chains from one sample in a study of T cells in Graves' hyperthyroidism and ophthalmopathy. In TCRdb, the multiplex PCR reads were re-called with MiXCR into one record per CDR3 protein. This sample carries hundreds of thousands of distinct CDR3 sequences, 35% to 40% of them seen once, and the ten largest clones take more than 7%. Sequenced material: blood. Receptor source: a man aged 18 to 30 with Graves' hyperthyroidism. Each CDR3 is given with its conserved first and last residue. Each record gives: clone size, J gene, D gene, V gene, CDR3 DNA, CDR3 protein. A D gene is named only where the DNA matches it firmly. The size field is filled for only some rows; it gives once, few, many or a size class.

>few|TRBJ1-5|-|TRBV20-1
TGCAGTGCTAGAATCCCAGGGAGCAATCAGCCCCAGCATTTT
CSARIPGSNQPQHF
>once|TRBJ2-5|-|TRBV19
TGTGCCAGTCGCTTCAGGGGGGACAGCCAAGAGACCCAGTACTTC
CASRFRGDSQETQYF
>-|TRBJ2-3|-|TRBV10-3
TGTGCCATCAGTGTATCTCGAGCGGGTGATGCAGATACGCAGTATTTT
CAISVSRAGDADTQYF
>-|TRBJ1-6|-|TRBV12-3/TRBV12-4
TGTGCCAGCAGCTTCGGGGGGCACTTT
CASSFGGHF
>-|TRBJ2-5|-|TRBV10-1
TGCGCCAGCATTAAGGCGGCCAGCACCCTCTCTAAAGAGACCCAGTACTTC
CASIKAASTLSKETQYF
>-|TRBJ2-7|-|TRBV2
TGTGCCAGCATTTCGGAGGTCTACGAGCAGTACTTC
CASISEVYEQYF
>many|TRBJ2-5|TRBD2|TRBV24-1
TGTGCCACCAGTGATAGCGGGAGGACGGAGACCCAGTACTTC
CATSDSGRTETQYF
>many|TRBJ2-7|-|TRBV7-6
TGTGCCAGCAGCTTAGCTGATCAGGGGGGATACGAGCAGTACTTC
CASSLADQGGYEQYF
>few|TRBJ1-5|-|TRBV7-8
TGTGCCACAGCTGAAGGGGCGAGCAATCAGCCCCAGCATTTT
CATAEGASNQPQHF
>-|TRBJ1-3|-|TRBV7-2
TGTGCCAGCAGCTTCTTCTACGGGGGTAGTGGAAACACCATATATTTT
CASSFFYGGSGNTIYF
>once|TRBJ2-7|TRBD2|TRBV29-1
TGCAGCGCTAACGGACTAGCGGGAGACGAGCAGTACTTC
CSANGLAGDEQYF
>-|TRBJ2-2|-|TRBV6-1
TGTGCCAGCAGTCATAATGGGCCAGAGTGGAACACCGGGGAGCTGTTTTTT
CASSHNGPEWNTGELFF
>few|TRBJ1-1|-|TRBV20-1
TGCAGTGCTAGACTGAATGAAGCTTTCTTT
CSARLNEAFF
>many|TRBJ2-2|-|TRBV20-1
TGCAGTGCTAGCCTCTCGAACACCGGGGAGCTGTTTTTT
CSASLSNTGELFF
>-|TRBJ2-5|TRBD2|TRBV20-1
TGCAGTGCTTACGCCGCCTTCCTCGGGGGGGACAATGCTGAGACCCAGTACTTC
CSAYAAFLGGDNAETQYF
>few|TRBJ1-5|-|TRBV19
TGTGCCAGTAGTATAGTGGGGGGAGGACAGCCCCAGCATTTT
CASSIVGGGQPQHF
>-|TRBJ1-1|-|TRBV7-2
TGTGCCAGCAGCTTAAACCCTTCGACATATTCCACTGAAGCTTTCTTT
CASSLNPSTYSTEAFF
>-|TRBJ2-5|TRBD2|TRBV9
TGTGCCAGCAGCCAAGGGCTAGCGGAAGGAGAGACCCAGTACTTC
CASSQGLAEGETQYF
>-|TRBJ2-5|TRBD2|TRBV20-1
TGCAGTGCCGACGGACTAGCGGGAGGGCCTTCAGAGACCCAGTACTTC
CSADGLAGGPSETQYF
>many|TRBJ2-2|-|TRBV29-1
TGCAGCGTAGTGACAGTAAACACCGGGGAGCTGTTTTTT
CSVVTVNTGELFF
>once|TRBJ2-6|-|TRBV7-2
TGTGCCAGCAGCCCCTTTCGAGGGGTCAACGTCCTGACTTTC
CASSPFRGVNVLTF
>-|TRBJ1-4|-|TRBV15
TGTGCCACTCGGACTAATGAAAAACTGTTTTTT
CATRTNEKLFF
>few|TRBJ2-2|-|TRBV7-2
TGTGCCAGCAGCCCCCAGGCGGGTGGCACCGGGGAGCTGTTTTTT
CASSPQAGGTGELFF
>once|TRBJ2-7|-|TRBV7-2
TGTGCCAGCAGCTTAATGTCGGCAGGGAGCACCTACGAGCAGTACTTC
CASSLMSAGSTYEQYF
>many|TRBJ1-1|-|TRBV5-1
TGCGCCAGCAGCTTGGTCGAGGCCAACACTGAAGCTTTCTTT
CASSLVEANTEAFF
>many|TRBJ1-3|-|TRBV7-8
TGTGCCAGCAGCTTAGCGGGAAGGATTAACACCATATATTTT
CASSLAGRINTIYF
>-|TRBJ2-7|-|TRBV29-1
TGCAGCGTCACAGGGACCTACGAGCAGTGCTTC
CSVTGTYEQCF
>few|TRBJ2-2|-|TRBV9
TGTGCCAGCAGCGTAGCCGAGGTCACCGGGGAGCTGTTTTTT
CASSVAEVTGELFF
>few|TRBJ2-7|TRBD2|TRBV7-6
TGCGCCAGCAGCAGGACTAGCGGGGCCCCCGACTACGAGCAGTACTTC
CASSRTSGAPDYEQYF
>-|TRBJ1-2|-|TRBV10-3
TGTGCCATCAACGTAGGGGGAAACACCTTC
CAINVGGNTF
>few|TRBJ2-2|TRBD1|TRBV7-9
TGTGCCAGCATCCAGGACAGGGCGAGTACCGGGGAGCTGTTTTTT
CASIQDRASTGELFF
>-|TRBJ1-3|TRBD1|TRBV7-3
TGTGCCAGCAGCACAGGGGTGGGATATGGAAACACCATATATTTT
CASSTGVGYGNTIYF
>-|TRBJ1-1|-|TRBV10-3
TGTGCCAGCAGTTACTCGAATTCAGGGTTGAGCACTGAAGCTTTCTTT
CASSYSNSGLSTEAFF
>-|TRBJ2-5|TRBD1|TRBV10-3
TGTGCCATCAGTGAATCAGGACAGGGGGGAGAGACCCAGTACTTC
CAISESGQGGETQYF
>-|TRBJ2-7|-|TRBV5-1
TGCGCCAGCAGCCATGCGACGGGGGAGCAGTACTTC
CASSHATGEQYF
>-|TRBJ2-5|TRBD2|TRBV7-2
TGCGCCAGCAGCCAAGTCGCTAGCGGGGGATGGGAGACCCAGTACTTC
CASSQVASGGWETQYF
>-|TRBJ2-7|-|TRBV14
TGTGCCAGCAGCCTAGAACGTTCCCCAGGGGCCTACGAGCAGTACTTC
CASSLERSPGAYEQYF
>-|TRBJ1-4|-|TRBV7-3
TGCGCCAGCAGCCAGGAGACCTCCGGGGATGATGAAAAACTGTTTTTT
CASSQETSGDDEKLFF
>-|TRBJ1-3|-|TRBV9
TGTGCCAGCAGCGGGGACGGTTTT
CASSGDGF
>few|TRBJ2-7|-|TRBV7-6
TGTGCCAGCAGCTCCCGGGAAATCCCCTACGAGCAGTACTTC
CASSSREIPYEQYF
>many|TRBJ2-5|-|TRBV9
TGTGCCAGCAGCGTAGGGGACACGGATGTTGAGACCCAGTACTTC
CASSVGDTDVETQYF
>many|TRBJ1-2|TRBD1|TRBV5-1
TGCGCCAGCAGTCCGGACAGGGGAAGTGGCTACACCTTC
CASSPDRGSGYTF
>few|TRBJ2-7|TRBD1|TRBV6-6
TGTGCCAGCAGTCCGGGACAGGGGGACATCGAGCAGTACTTC
CASSPGQGDIEQYF
>-|TRBJ2-5|TRBD2|TRBV2
TGTGCCAGCAGTTTCCGCGGGAGAGTCGGGGAGACCCAGTACTTC
CASSFRGRVGETQYF
>-|TRBJ2-7|-|TRBV12-3/TRBV12-4
TGTGCCAGCGCACCCCCCTCCGGGAAGCAGTACTTC
CASAPPSGKQYF
>-|TRBJ1-3|-|TRBV19
TGTGCCAGTAGTATTGAGGACTCATCTGGAAACACCATATATTTT
CASSIEDSSGNTIYF